The 10 T cell receptor beta chains in this list originate from one sample, sequenced in a study of T cell repertoires in cytomegalovirus infection. TCRdb redid the calling of the reads with MiXCR, one entry per CDR3 protein. Of around 550,000 distinct CDR3 sequences in the sample, about 25% are singletons; the top ten hold approximately 13%. Sequencing was performed on PBMCs. The receptors shown here come from a human donor in good health (CMV status not recorded). Some clones in this sample may be carry-over from other donors' samples.

V is TRBV7-2 and J is TRBJ1-2, with D possibly matching TRBD1 (5 bases). V was cut by 11 bases and J by 5 bases, with 15 bases left in between. Germline CDR1 and CDR2: SGHTA and FQGNSA. There are 12 residues in the CDR3. The CDR3 region is CAGGSLGYGYTF. The CDR3 DNA reads TGTGCCGGGGGGTCCTTGGGGTATGGCTACACCTTC.

The CDR3 coding sequence is TGCAGCGTTAGGCAGAGTCTCTATGGCTACACCTTC. Protein product: CSVRQSLYGYTF. The rearrangement links TRBV29-1 to TRBJ1-2; D unresolved. The germline V gene has CDR1 SQVTM and CDR2 ANQGSEA. This CDR3 is 12 amino acids long. V lost 5 bases, J lost 4 bases, and 11 bases lay in between.

In the case of this clonotype: A much larger clonotype is one base distant, so this may be a read error. The rearrangement links TRBV7-2 to TRBJ1-1; D not resolved. CDR3 length: 15 residues. The germline V and J ends were trimmed by 4 bases and 1 base, with 13 bases remaining between them. Germline-derived CDR1 and CDR2 are SGHTA and FQGNSA. In nucleotides, the CDR3 is TGTGCCAGCAGCTATGCTGTCAGGAGGAACACTGAAGCTTTCTTT. Its translation: CASSYAVRRNTEAFF. Full variable domain (rest looked up from reference TRBV7-2 and TRBJ1-1): GAGVSQSPSNKVTEKGKDVELRCDPISGHTALYWYRQSLGQGLEFLIYFQGNSAPDKSGLPSDRFSAERTGGSVSTLTIQRTQQEDSAVYLCASSYAVRRNTEAFFGQGTRLTVV.

V and J are TRBV6-8 and TRBJ1-3; no definite D call. The CDR3 has 14 residues. Between the trimmed V and J ends, which lost 3 bases and 3 bases, there was a span of 9 bases. Germline loops: CDR1 MNHGY, CDR2 SAAAGT. The CDR3 bases are TGTGCCAGCAGTTATAAGGGTTTTGGAAACACCATATATTTT. This translates into CASSYKGFGNTIYF.

This clonotype was observed at least ten times. The V gene is TRBV7-2, the J gene TRBJ2-3; tentative D call: TRBD2 (6 bases). Germline values: CDR1 SGHTA, CDR2 FQGNSA. The CDR3 extends over 17 amino acids. The V gene lost 1 base and the J gene lost 0 bases, with 14 bases spanning the gap. CDR3 sequence reads: CASSLGAGSPSTDTQYF. In DNA form, the CDR3 reads TGTGCCAGCAGCTTAGGGGCGGGGAGCCCTAGCACAGATACGCAGTATTTT.

The table lists this clonotype with many counts. The chain is built from TRBV12-3 or TRBV12-4 and TRBJ2-3, with 11 bases fitting TRBD2. V lost 6 bases, J lost 2 bases, and 7 bases stayed unmatched. This CDR3 comprises 16 residues. CDR3 nucleotides: TGTGCCAGCAGCCGGACTAGCGGGCAAGTCACAGATACGCAGTATTTT. Protein product: CASSRTSGQVTDTQYF.

This clonotype was counted ten times or more. The chain links TRBV12-3 or TRBV12-4 to TRBJ2-5, with D maybe TRBD2 (5 bases). The germline V and J ends were trimmed by 6 bases and 1 base, with 9 bases remaining between them. This CDR3 has 13 residues. CDR3 in DNA: TGTGCCAGCAGCCGGGGTAGCCAAGAGACCCAGTACTTC. Amino acid sequence: CASSRGSQETQYF.

This rearrangement joins TRBV20-1 to TRBJ2-7, with 8 bases lining up with TRBD2. The ends lost 6 bases at V and 2 bases at J; junction bases unmatched: 12. Germline-derived CDR1 and CDR2 are DFQATT and SNEGSKA (reference sequence). This CDR3 region has 15 residues. In DNA, the CDR3 is TGCAGTGCAAACTTGGGGTTAGCGGGACCCTACGAGCAGTACTTC. The encoded protein is CSANLGLAGPYEQYF.

This clonotype was recorded a few times. V gene TRBV12-3 or TRBV12-4 combines with J gene TRBJ1-1; 9 bases align to TRBD1. With V trimmed by 6 bases and J by 5 bases, 7 bases remained unmatched. The CDR3 consists of 14 residues. The CDR3 sequence: CASSYRGQGTEAFF. DNA for the CDR3: TGTGCCAGCAGCTACAGGGGGCAGGGGACTGAAGCTTTCTTT.

The J gene is TRBJ2-1, the V gene TRBV19; 9 bases map to TRBD2. CDR3 length: 16 amino acids. The junction had 14 bases not matched to a gene; V was cut back by 7 bases and J by 7 bases. Germline assignment: CDR1 LNHDA and CDR2 SQIVND (reference sequence). CDR3 sequence (DNA): TGTGCCAGTATGACGGCGGGAGGGTTTCCTCCTAATGAGCAGTTCTTC. Protein product: CASMTAGGFPPNEQFF.